This T cell receptor beta chain was sequenced in a study of somatic mutations in cytotoxic T cells in rheumatoid arthritis. The wider study: Patient blood (just over 29 ml EDTA) was taken immediately after diagnosis and before treatment. Findings and caveats of the study: There was no knowledge of the antigen targets of the expanded CD8+ clones. The CD8+ clonality of rheumatoid arthritis patients increased with age, whereas that of healthy controls did not.

In regard to this clone: Its target is not known.

Germline V gene lookup returns CDR1 MNHEY and CDR2 SMNVEV (reference sequence). Losses at the gene ends were 5 bases for V and 2 bases for J; bases not matched to a gene: 6. There are 15 residues in the CDR3. Only in-frame clones appear in the TCRdb table, and some are missing; sequencing was by immunoSEQ multiplex PCR. The table includes 20,000 or so clones, about 81% detected once. The sequence derives from an adult with rheumatoid arthritis. The chain recombines TRBV27 with TRBJ2-7; 10 bases match TRBD2. The material sequenced was CD8+ T cells sorted from blood. CDR3 nucleotide sequence: TGTGCCAGCAGTGTGAGCGGGGGGGGCGCCTACGAGCAGTACTTC. Translation gives CASSVSGGGAYEQYF.